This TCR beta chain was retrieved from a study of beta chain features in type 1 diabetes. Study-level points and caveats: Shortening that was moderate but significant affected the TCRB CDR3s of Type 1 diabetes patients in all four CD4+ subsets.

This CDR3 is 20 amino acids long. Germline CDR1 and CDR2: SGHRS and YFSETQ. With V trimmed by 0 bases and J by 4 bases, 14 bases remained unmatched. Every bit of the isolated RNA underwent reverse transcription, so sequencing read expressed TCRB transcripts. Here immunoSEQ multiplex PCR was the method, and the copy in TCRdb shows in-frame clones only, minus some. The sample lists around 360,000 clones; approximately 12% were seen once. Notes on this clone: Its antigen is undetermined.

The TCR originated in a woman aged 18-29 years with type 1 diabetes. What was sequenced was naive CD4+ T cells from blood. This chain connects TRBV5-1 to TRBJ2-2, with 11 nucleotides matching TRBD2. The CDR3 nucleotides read TGCGCCAGCAGCTTGGTCCCAGTTCTAGCGGGGGGCCTCGGCACCGGGGAGCTGTTTTTT. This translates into CASSLVPVLAGGLGTGELFF.